The clone carrying this T cell receptor beta chain was detected a few times. Indicated time point: patch test 3, about 24 weeks after DPC sensitization. Described treatment: therapeutic diphenylcyclopropenone sensitization with weekly scalp DPC. The sample comes from a study of human T cells and chemical hapten exposure. TCRdb reanalysed the RACE reads using MiXCR and keeps one entry per CDR3 protein. The sample includes roughly 150,000 distinct CDR3 sequences, roughly a quarter seen only once; the top ten take about 2.1%. The sample in question was whole blood, obtained in connection with sensitization to the hapten diphenylcyclopropenone (DPC). The receptor was derived from a woman under 30 with alopecia areata. Some clones in this sample may be carry-over from other donors' samples.

CDR3 loop: CASSQDSGPVLGYTF. Here the CDR3 DNA reads TGCGCCAGCAGCCAAGATTCGGGACCGGTTTTAGGCTACACCTTC. The chain joins TRBV4-3 to TRBJ1-2, with D possibly TRBD1 on 5 matching bases. Per germline, CDR1 LGHNA and CDR2 YSLEER. V lost 0 bases to trimming and J lost 8 bases, with 16 bases between them. This CDR3 is 15 amino acids long.